The subject of this entry is one TCR beta chain. There is no known antigen for this receptor. Base quality data are lacking; no much larger clone is found one base away. The CDR3, from cysteine to phenylalanine, totals 16 residues. Solely the CDR3 DNA is kept, with 48 bases framed from the first base. V loses 6 bases, J loses 0 bases, and the germline ends lie 18 bases apart. This sample stems from a study of T-cell reconstitution after alpha-beta-depleted transplantation in children (TCRdb year 2016). Regarding the complete study: The study quantitatively tracked T-cell immune reconstitution after TCRalphabeta/CD19-depleted allogeneic hematopoietic cell transplantation in children using TCR repertoire profiling.

Receptor libraries were prepared by PCR. Sequenced on an Illumina HiSeq 2500. To normalize quantification of the TCRbeta repertoire, the TCR libraries were built with molecular barcoding that relied on unique molecular identifiers. TCRdb applied fastp at Q25 and MiXCR to the public reads, then kept only in-frame beta chains. CDR3 protein sequences are deduplicated, and each keeps its most common genes and DNA. This sample gives 250,000 to 300,000 distinct CDR3 sequences in total; about 10% of them show up just once. The top ten clonotypes cover around a tenth of the sample. In this chain, TRBV12-3 or TRBV12-4 is recombined with TRBJ2-7; no D gene call is confident. The clonotype was recovered from a human donor who donated a stem cell graft to a child with SCID. The starting material was PBMCs from the stem cell graft donor, obtained from the stem cell graft. The encoded CDR3 is CASSPKVGRGSYEQYF. At the DNA level, the sequence is TGTGCCAGCAGCCCTAAAGTAGGACGAGGCTCCTACGAGCAGTACTTC.